A single T cell receptor beta chain is shown here with its context. In the original workflow: Amplifying reference gene primers gave estimates of nucleated cell counts. TCRdb keeps only in-frame clones here, not all; method: immunoSEQ multiplex PCR. V, J and clone size are taken as reported in that table, and D and trimming were inferred from the DNA itself. This table holds about 57,000 clones, 88% found once. The CDR3 consists of 14 residues. Germline V gene sequence: CDR1 MDHEN, CDR2 SYDVKM. V shed 3 bases, J shed 2 bases, and the junction held 3 bases outside the gene matches. This entry comes from a study of blood T cell repertoires in COVID-19. Study in general: COVID-19 samples, acute and convalescent, were from the United States, Italy and Spain. The analysed material was cDNA or gDNA that came from T cells, B-cell-depleted T cells, or PBMCs.

The rearrangement joins TRBV28 to TRBJ2-7; 8 bases are shared with TRBD1. This clonotype was sampled from a human donor in a cohort sampled during active COVID-19. Sequenced input: peripheral blood. The chain's CDR3 is CASSFSGQAYEQYF. For the CDR3, the DNA is TGTGCCAGCAGTTTCTCGGGACAGGCCTACGAGCAGTACTTC.